Listed here are 7 T cell receptor beta chains from one sample, sequenced in a study of human T cells and chemical hapten exposure. Time point meaning: patch test 1, 2 weeks after DPC sensitization. The treatment: therapeutic diphenylcyclopropenone sensitization with weekly scalp DPC. A single record per CDR3 protein comes from TCRdb applying MiXCR to the RACE reads. Of roughly 70,000 distinct CDR3 sequences in the sample, 7.5% to 10% were seen once. Sequenced here: whole blood, sampled in connection with sensitization to the hapten diphenylcyclopropenone (DPC). These receptors were obtained from a woman between 40 and 55 years old with alopecia areata. Some clones in this sample may be carry-over from other donors' samples.

This clonotype was detected ten times or more. The rearrangement uses TRBV11-2 and TRBJ1-1; no reliable D call. The CDR3 runs 15 residues. CDR1 is SGHAT, CDR2 FQNNGV, per germline. Trimming took off 1 base at V and 4 bases at J, with 13 bases between the two ends. The CDR3 spells CASSLVGGLRTEAFF. CDR3 coding DNA: TGTGCCAGCAGCTTAGTTGGAGGGTTACGCACTGAAGCTTTCTTT. Full variable domain (rest looked up from reference TRBV11-2 and TRBJ1-1): EAGVAQSPRYKIIEKRQSVAFWCNPISGHATLYWYQQILGQGPKLLIQFQNNGVVDDSQLPKDRFSAERLKGVDSTLKIQPAKLEDSAVYLCASSLVGGLRTEAFFGQGTRLTVV.

This sequence joins TRBV7-2 and TRBJ1-5; D is undetermined. The CDR3 is 13 amino acids. Germline CDR1 reads SGHTA; CDR2 reads FQGNSA. The V end lost 5 bases, the J end lost 7 bases, and 12 bases lay between the germline ends. The CDR3 region has the DNA TGTGCCAGCAGCATGGACGAAAGCCAGCCCCAGCATTTT. This codes for CASSMDESQPQHF.

This clonotype showed up many times. The rearrangement joins TRBV29-1 to TRBJ1-1; D remains unclear. Germline V CDR1 and CDR2: SQVTM, ANQGSEA. Trimming removed 6 bases from V and 3 bases from J, with 8 bases in between. The CDR3 has 11 amino acids. This CDR3 is CSVALYTEAFF. DNA of the CDR3: TGCAGCGTGGCACTTTACACTGAAGCTTTCTTT.

In this sample, this clonotype turned up many times. The J gene is TRBJ1-5, the V gene TRBV20-1; TRBD1 is a possible D gene (6 bases). Between the trimmed V and J ends, which lost 3 bases and 7 bases, there was a span of 10 bases. Per the germline V gene, CDR1 is DFQATT and CDR2 is SNEGSKA (reference sequence). The CDR3 consists of 12 residues. The CDR3 protein is CSASRTGQPQHF. CDR3 sequence (DNA): TGCAGTGCTAGTCGAACAGGGCAGCCCCAGCATTTT.

This clonotype appeared many times. This chain connects TRBV12-3 or TRBV12-4 to TRBJ1-1; no clear D gene. With 9 bases removed from V and 1 base from J, the gap between germline ends came to 12 bases. CDR3 size: 13 residues. This CDR3 is CASRMMPNTEAFF. CDR3 in DNA: TGTGCCAGTCGGATGATGCCGAACACTGAAGCTTTCTTT.

This clonotype was seen at least ten times. The rearrangement joins TRBV5-1 to TRBJ2-1; D remains unclear. The CDR3 totals 14 residues. The germline gives CDR1 SGHRS, CDR2 YFSETQ. Deletions cut 0 bases from V and 9 bases from J, with 13 bases between. The CDR3 DNA reads TGCGCCAGCAGCTTGGATGGGGTCTCGAGTGAGCAGTTCTTC. The encoded protein is CASSLDGVSSEQFF.

This clonotype was seen at least ten times. The chain links TRBV28 to TRBJ2-3; tentative D call: TRBD1 (5 bases). In germline, CDR1 is MDHEN, CDR2 SYDVKM. Trimming took 5 bases from V and 1 from J, leaving 13 bases between them. The CDR3 extends over 15 amino acids. The CDR3 sequence: CASSTPDRRTDTQYF. The CDR3 nucleotides are TGTGCCAGCAGTACTCCTGACAGACGCACAGATACGCAGTATTTT.